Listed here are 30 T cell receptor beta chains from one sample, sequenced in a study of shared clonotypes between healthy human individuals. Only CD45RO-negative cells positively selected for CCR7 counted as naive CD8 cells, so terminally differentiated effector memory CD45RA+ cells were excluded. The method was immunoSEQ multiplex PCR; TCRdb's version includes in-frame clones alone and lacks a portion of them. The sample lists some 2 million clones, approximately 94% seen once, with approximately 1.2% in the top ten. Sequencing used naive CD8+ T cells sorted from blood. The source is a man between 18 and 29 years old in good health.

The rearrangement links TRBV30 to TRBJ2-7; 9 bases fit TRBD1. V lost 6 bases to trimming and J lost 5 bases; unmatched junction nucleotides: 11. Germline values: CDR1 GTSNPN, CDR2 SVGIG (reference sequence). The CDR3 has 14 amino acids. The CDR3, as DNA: TGTGCCTGCCAATCGGACAGGGGAGAGGACGAGCAGTACTTC. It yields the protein CACQSDRGEDEQYF.

The CDR3, as DNA: TGTGCCAGCAGTTTTGTGGGTTTAGAGACCCAGTACTTC. Residues: CASSFVGLETQYF. This chain connects TRBV6-5 to TRBJ2-5; D is ambiguous. V dropped 4 bases and J dropped 4 bases, with 10 bases sitting between them. This CDR3 spans 13 amino acids. Germline V gene data show CDR1 as MNHEY and CDR2 as SVGAGI.

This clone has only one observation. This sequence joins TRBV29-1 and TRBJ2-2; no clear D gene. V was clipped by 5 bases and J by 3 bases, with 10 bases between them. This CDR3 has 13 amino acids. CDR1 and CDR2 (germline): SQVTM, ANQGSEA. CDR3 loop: CSVNDKDTGELFF. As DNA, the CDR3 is TGCAGCGTTAATGACAAAGACACCGGGGAGCTGTTTTTT.

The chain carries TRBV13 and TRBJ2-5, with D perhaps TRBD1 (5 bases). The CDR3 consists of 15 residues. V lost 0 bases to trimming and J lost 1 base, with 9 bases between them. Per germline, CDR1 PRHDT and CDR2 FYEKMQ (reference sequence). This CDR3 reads CASSLGGQGQETQYF. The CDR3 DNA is TGTGCCAGCAGCTTAGGGGGGCAGGGCCAAGAGACCCAGTACTTC.

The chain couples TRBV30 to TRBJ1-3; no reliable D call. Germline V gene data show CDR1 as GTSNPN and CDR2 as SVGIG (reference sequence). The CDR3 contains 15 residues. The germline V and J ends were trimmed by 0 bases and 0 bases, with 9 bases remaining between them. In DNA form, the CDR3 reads TGTGCCTGGAGTGTTTTTGAAAGCTCTGGAAACACCATATATTTT. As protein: CAWSVFESSGNTIYF.

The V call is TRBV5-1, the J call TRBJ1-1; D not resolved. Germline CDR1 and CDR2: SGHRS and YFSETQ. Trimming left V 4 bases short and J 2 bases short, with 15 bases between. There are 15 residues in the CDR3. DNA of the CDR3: TGCGCCAGCAGCCTGGGCCCGGACCTTAACACTGAAGCTTTCTTT. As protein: CASSLGPDLNTEAFF.

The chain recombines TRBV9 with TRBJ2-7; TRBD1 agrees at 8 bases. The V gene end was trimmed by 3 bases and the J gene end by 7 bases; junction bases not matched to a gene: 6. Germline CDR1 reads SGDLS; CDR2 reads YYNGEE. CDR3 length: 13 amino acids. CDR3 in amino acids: CASSAGTGIEQYF. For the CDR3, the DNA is TGTGCCAGCAGCGCCGGGACAGGTATTGAGCAGTACTTC.

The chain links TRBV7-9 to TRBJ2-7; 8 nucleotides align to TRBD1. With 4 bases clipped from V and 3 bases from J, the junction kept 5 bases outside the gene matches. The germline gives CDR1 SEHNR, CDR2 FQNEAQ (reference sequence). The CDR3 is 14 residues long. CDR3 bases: TGTGCCAGCAGCTCCCACGACAGGGGCTACGAGCAGTACTTC. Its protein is CASSSHDRGYEQYF.

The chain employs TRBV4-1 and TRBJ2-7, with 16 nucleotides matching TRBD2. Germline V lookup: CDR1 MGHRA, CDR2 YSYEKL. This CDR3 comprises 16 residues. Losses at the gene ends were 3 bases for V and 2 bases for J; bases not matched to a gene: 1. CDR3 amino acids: CASSQGLAGGTYEQYF. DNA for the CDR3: TGCGCCAGCAGCCAGGGACTAGCGGGAGGGACCTACGAGCAGTACTTC.

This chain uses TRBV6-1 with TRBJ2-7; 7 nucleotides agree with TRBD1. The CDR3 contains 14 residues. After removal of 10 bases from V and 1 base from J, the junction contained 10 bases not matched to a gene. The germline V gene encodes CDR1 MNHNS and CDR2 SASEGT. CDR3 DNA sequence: TGTGCCACTGCCTCTACAGGGGATTCCTACGAGCAGTACTTC. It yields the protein CATASTGDSYEQYF.

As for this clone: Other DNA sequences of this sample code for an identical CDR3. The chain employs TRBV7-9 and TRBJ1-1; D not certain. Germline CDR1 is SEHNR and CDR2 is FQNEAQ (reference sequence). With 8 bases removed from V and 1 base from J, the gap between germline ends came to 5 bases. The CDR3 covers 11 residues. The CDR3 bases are TGTGCCAGCTCGGGGAACACTGAAGCTTTCTTT. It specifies CASSGNTEAFF. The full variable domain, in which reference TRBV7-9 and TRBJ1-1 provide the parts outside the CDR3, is DTGVSQNPRHKITKRGQNVTFRCDPISEHNRLYWYRQTLGQGPEFLTYFQNEAQLEKSRLLSDRFSAERPKGSFSTLEIQRTEQGDSAMYLCASSGNTEAFFGQGTRLTVV.

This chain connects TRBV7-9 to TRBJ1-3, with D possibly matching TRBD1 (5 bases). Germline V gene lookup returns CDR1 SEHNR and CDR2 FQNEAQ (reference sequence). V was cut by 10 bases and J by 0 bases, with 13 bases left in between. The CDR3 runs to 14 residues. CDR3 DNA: TGTGCCACCACCACAGGAACCTCTGGAAACACCATATATTTT. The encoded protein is CATTTGTSGNTIYF.

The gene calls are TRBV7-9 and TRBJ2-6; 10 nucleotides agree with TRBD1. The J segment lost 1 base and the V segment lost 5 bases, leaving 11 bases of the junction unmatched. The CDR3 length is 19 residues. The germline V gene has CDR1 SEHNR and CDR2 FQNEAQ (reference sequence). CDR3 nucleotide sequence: TGTGCCAGCAGCACCCTGCCGGGACAGGGGACTTCTGGGGCCAACGTCCTGACTTTC. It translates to CASSTLPGQGTSGANVLTF. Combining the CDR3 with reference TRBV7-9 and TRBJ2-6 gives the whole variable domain DTGVSQNPRHKITKRGQNVTFRCDPISEHNRLYWYRQTLGQGPEFLTYFQNEAQLEKSRLLSDRFSAERPKGSFSTLEIQRTEQGDSAMYLCASSTLPGQGTSGANVLTFGAGSRLTVL.

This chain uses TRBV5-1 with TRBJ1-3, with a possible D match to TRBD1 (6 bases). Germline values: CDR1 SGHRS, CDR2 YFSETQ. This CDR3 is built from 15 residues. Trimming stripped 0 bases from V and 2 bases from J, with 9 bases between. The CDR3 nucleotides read TGCGCCAGCAGCTTGGAGGGGGAACCTGGAAACACCATATATTTT. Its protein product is CASSLEGEPGNTIYF.

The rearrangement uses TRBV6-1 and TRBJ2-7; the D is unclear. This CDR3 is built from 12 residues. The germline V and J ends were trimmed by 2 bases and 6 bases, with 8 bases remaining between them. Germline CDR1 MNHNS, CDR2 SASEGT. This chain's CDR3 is CASSESSGEQYF. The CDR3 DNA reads TGTGCCAGCAGTGAATCATCGGGCGAGCAGTACTTC.

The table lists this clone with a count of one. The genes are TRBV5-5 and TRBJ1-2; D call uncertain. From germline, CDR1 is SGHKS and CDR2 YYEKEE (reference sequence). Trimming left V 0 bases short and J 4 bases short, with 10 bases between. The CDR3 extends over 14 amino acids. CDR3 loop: CASSLADGSYGYTF. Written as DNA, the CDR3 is TGTGCCAGCAGCTTGGCCGACGGATCCTATGGCTACACCTTC.

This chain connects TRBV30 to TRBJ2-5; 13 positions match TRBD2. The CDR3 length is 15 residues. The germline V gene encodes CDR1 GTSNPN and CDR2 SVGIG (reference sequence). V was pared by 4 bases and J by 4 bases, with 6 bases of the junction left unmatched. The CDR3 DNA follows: TGTGCCTGGATCACCGGGACTAGCGGGACAGAGACCCAGTACTTC. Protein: CAWITGTSGTETQYF.

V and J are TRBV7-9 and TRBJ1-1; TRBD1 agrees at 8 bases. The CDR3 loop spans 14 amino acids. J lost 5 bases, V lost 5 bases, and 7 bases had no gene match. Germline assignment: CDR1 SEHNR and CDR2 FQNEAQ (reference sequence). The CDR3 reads CASSHRTGGTEAFF. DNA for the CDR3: TGTGCCAGCAGCCACCGAACAGGGGGAACTGAAGCTTTCTTT.

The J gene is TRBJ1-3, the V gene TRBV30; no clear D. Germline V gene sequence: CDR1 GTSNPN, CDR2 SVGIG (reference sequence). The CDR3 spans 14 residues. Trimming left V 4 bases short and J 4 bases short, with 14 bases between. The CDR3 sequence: CAWMAGPAGNTIYF. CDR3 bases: TGTGCCTGGATGGCCGGGCCAGCAGGAAACACCATATATTTT.

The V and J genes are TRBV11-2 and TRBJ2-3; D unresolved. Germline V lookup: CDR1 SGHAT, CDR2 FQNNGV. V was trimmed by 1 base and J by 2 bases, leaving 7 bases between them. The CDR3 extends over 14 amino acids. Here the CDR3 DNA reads TGTGCCAGCAGCTTAGTCCGTGACACAGATACGCAGTATTTT. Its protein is CASSLVRDTDTQYF.

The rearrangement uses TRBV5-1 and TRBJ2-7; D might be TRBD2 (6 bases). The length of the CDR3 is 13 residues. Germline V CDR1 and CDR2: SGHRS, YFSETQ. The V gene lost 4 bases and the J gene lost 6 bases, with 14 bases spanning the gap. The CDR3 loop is CASSVEVGGEQYF. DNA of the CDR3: TGCGCCAGCAGCGTTGAAGTCGGGGGCGAGCAGTACTTC.

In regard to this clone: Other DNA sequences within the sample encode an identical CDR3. CDR3 protein: CASSAGYSYEQYF. CDR3 sequence (DNA): TGTGCCAGTAGTGCAGGGTACTCCTACGAGCAGTACTTC. The chain has TRBV19 and TRBJ2-7; D possibly corresponds to TRBD1 (5 bases). The V and J ends lost 5 bases and 0 bases respectively, with 8 bases between them. Looked up from germline, CDR1 is LNHDA and CDR2 is SQIVND (reference sequence). This CDR3 comprises 13 residues.

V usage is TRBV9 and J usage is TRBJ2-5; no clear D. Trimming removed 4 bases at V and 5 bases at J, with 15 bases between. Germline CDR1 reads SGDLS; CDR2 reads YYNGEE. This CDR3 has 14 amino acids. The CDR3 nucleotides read TGTGCCAGCAGCCCGGATGGGGTGCCCGAGACCCAGTACTTC. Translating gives CASSPDGVPETQYF.

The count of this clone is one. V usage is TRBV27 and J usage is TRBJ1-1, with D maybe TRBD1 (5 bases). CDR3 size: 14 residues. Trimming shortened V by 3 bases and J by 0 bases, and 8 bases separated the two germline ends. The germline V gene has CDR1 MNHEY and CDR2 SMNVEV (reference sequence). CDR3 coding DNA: TGTGCCAGCAGTTTCAACAGGCTGAACACTGAAGCTTTCTTT. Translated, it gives CASSFNRLNTEAFF.

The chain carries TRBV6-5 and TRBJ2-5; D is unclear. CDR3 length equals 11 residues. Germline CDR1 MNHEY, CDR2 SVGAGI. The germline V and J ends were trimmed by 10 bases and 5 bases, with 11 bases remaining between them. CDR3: CATSFGETQYF. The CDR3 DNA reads TGTGCCACCTCTTTCGGCGAGACCCAGTACTTC.

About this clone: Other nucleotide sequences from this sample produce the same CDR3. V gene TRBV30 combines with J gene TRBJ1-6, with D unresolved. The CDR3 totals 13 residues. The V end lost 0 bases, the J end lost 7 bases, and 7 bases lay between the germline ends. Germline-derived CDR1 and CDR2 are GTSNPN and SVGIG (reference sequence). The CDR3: CAWSVQGNSPLHF. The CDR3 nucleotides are TGTGCCTGGAGTGTGCAAGGGAATTCACCCCTCCACTTT.

This CDR3 reads CASRWITTNEKLFF. The CDR3 DNA sequence: TGTGCCAGCAGGTGGATTACAACTAATGAAAAACTGTTTTTT. This sequence joins TRBV2 and TRBJ1-4, with D unclear. V lost 6 bases and J 0 bases, leaving 8 bases between the germline ends. CDR1 SNHLY and CDR2 FYNNEI come from the germline V gene. The CDR3 length is 14 residues. Drawing the rest from reference TRBV2 and TRBJ1-4, the complete variable domain is EPEVTQTPSHQVTQMGQEVILRCVPISNHLYFYWYRQILGQKVEFLVSFYNNEISEKSEIFDDQFSVERPDGSNFTLKIRSTKLEDSAMYFCASRWITTNEKLFFGSGTQLSVL.

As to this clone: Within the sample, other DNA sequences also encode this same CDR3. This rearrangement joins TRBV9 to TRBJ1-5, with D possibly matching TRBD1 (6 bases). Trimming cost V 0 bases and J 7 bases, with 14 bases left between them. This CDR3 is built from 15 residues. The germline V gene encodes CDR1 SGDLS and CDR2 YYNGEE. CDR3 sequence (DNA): TGTGCCAGCAGCGTAGGTGGGGGCGCAGGACAGCCCCAGCATTTT. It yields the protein CASSVGGGAGQPQHF.

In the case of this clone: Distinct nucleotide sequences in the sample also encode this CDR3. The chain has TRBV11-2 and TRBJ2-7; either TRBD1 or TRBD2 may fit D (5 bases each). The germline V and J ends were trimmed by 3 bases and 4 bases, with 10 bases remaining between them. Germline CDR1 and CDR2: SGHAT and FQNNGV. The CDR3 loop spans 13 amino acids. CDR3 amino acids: CASSFGTVYEQYF. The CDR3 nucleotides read TGTGCCAGCAGCTTCGGGACGGTATACGAGCAGTACTTC.

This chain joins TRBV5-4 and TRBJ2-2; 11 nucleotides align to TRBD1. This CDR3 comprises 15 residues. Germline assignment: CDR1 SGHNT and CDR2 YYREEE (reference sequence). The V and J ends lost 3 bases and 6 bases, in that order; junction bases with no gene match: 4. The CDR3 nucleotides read TGTGCCAGCAGCTGGGGACAGGGGGTCGCCGGGGAGCTGTTTTTT. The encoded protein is CASSWGQGVAGELFF.